This TCR beta chain was observed in a study of T cell responses to AZD1222 COVID-19 vaccine. With 5 bases removed from V and 6 bases from J, the gap between germline ends came to 17 bases. The length of the CDR3 is 15 residues. Germline CDR1 SNHLY, CDR2 FYNNEI. Sequenced by immunoSEQ multiplex PCR; TCRdb stores in-frame clones only, minus some. The table shows more than 95,000 clones, with 93% occurring only once. The chain uses TRBV2 and TRBJ1-3; D unresolved. The receptor's source is an adult in good health. The sample was peripheral blood, taken on day 0 of AZD1222 vaccination. In DNA, the CDR3 is TGTGCCAGCAGTCCCTCCACAGTACCGGCAAACACCATATATTTT. Protein product: CASSPSTVPANTIYF.